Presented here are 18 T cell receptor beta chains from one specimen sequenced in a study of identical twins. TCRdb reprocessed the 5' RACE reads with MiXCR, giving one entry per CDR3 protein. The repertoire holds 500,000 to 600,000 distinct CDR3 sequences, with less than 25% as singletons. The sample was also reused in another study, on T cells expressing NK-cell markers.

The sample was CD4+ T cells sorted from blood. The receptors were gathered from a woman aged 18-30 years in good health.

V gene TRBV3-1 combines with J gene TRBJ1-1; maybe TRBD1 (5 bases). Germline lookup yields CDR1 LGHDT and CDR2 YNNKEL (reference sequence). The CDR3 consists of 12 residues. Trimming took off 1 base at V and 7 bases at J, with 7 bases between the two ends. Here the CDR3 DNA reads TGTGCCAGCAGCCAAGGAGGGGTTGAAGCTTTCTTT. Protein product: CASSQGGVEAFF.

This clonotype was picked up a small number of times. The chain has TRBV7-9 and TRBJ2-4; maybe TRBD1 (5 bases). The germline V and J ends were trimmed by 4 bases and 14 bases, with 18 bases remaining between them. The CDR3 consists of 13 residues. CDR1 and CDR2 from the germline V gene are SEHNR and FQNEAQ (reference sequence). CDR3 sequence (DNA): TGTGCCAGCAGCTCGACAGCCCCCGAGGTGGAGTACTTC. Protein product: CASSSTAPEVEYF.

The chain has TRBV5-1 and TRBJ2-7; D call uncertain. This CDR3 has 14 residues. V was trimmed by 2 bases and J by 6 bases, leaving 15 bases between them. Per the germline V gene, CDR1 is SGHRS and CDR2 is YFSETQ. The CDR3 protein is CASSLKVSSGEQYF. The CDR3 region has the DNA TGCGCCAGCAGCTTAAAGGTTTCGTCGGGCGAGCAGTACTTC.

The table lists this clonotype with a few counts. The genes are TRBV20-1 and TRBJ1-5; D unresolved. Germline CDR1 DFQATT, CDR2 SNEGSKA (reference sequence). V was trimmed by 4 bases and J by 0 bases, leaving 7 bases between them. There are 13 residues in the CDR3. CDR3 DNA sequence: TGCAGTGCTATTCCGGATAGCAATCAGCCCCAGCATTTT. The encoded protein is CSAIPDSNQPQHF.

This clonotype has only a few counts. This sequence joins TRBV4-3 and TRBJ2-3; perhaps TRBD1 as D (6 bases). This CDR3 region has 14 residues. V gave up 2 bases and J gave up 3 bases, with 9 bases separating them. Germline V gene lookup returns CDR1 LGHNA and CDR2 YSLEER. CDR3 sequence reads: CASSQLGQTDTQYF. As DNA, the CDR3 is TGCGCCAGCAGCCAACTGGGACAAACAGATACGCAGTATTTT.

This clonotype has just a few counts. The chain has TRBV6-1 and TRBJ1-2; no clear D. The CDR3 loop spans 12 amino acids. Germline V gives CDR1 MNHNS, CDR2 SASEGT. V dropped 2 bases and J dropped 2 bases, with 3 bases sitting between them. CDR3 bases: TGTGCCAGCAGTGAACTCAACTATGGCTACACCTTC. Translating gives CASSELNYGYTF.

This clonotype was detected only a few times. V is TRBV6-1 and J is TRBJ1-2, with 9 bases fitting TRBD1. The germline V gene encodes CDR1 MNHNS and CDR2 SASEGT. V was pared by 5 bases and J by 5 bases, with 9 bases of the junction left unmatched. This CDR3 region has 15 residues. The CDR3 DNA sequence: TGTGCCAGCAGTACCGGACAGGGGCGAGGGTATGGCTACACCTTC. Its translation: CASSTGQGRGYGYTF.

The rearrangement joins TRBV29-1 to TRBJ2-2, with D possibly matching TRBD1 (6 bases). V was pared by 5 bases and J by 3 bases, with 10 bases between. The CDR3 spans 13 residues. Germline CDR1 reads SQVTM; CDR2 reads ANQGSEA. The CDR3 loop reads CSVQGSYTGELFF. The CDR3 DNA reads TGCAGCGTTCAGGGGTCCTACACCGGGGAGCTGTTTTTT.

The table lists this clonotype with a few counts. The CDR3 loop reads CASSQAGTRGTDTQYF. In nucleotides, the CDR3 is TGCGCCAGCAGCCAGGCCGGGACTAGGGGCACAGATACGCAGTATTTT. V is TRBV5-1 and J is TRBJ2-3; 8 positions match TRBD2. The CDR3 has 16 amino acids. J lost 1 base, V lost 4 bases, and 8 bases had no gene match. CDR1 is SGHRS and CDR2 is YFSETQ in the germline V gene. Looking up the rest from reference TRBV5-1 and TRBJ2-3 gives the full variable domain: KAGVTQTPRYLIKTRGQQVTLSCSPISGHRSVSWYQQTPGQGLQFLFEYFSETQRNKGNFPGRFSGRQFSNSRSEMNVSTLELGDSALYLCASSQAGTRGTDTQYFGPGTRLTVL.

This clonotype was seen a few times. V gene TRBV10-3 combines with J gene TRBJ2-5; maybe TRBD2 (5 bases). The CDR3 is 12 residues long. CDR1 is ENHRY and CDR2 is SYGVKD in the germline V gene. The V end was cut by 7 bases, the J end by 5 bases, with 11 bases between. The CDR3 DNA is TGTGCCATCAATCGGGAAGGCGAGACCCAGTACTTC. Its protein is CAINREGETQYF.

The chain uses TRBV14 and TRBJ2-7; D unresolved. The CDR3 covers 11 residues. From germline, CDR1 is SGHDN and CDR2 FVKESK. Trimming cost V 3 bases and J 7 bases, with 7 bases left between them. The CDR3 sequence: CASSQAREQYF. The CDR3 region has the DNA TGTGCCAGCAGCCAGGCGAGGGAGCAGTACTTC.

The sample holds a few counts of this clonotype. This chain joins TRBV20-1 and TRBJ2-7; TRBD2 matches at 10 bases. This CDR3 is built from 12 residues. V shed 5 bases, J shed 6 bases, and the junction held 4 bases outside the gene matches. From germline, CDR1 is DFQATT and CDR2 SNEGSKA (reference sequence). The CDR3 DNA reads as TGCAGTGCTGGGAGGACTAGCGGCGAGCAGTACTTC. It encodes CSAGRTSGEQYF.

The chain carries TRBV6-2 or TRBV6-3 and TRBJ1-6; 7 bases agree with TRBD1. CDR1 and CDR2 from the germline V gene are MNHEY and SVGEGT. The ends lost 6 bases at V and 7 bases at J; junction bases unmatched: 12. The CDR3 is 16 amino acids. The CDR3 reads CASSTHRTGKNSPLHF. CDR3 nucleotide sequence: TGTGCCAGCAGCACCCATCGGACAGGCAAGAATTCACCCCTCCACTTT.

DNA of the CDR3: TGTGCCAGCAGCTTAGAAGGGAGTGGAAACAAAAACATTCAGTACTTC. Protein: CASSLEGSGNKNIQYF. The chain joins TRBV7-2 to TRBJ2-4, with a tentative D call TRBD2 (5 bases). The CDR3 length is 16 residues. Germline V gene data show CDR1 as SGHTA and CDR2 as FQGNSA. V lost 1 base and J lost 3, with 13 bases in between. The full variable domain, its missing parts supplied by reference TRBV7-2 and TRBJ2-4, is GAGVSQSPSNKVTEKGKDVELRCDPISGHTALYWYRQSLGQGLEFLIYFQGNSAPDKSGLPSDRFSAERTGGSVSTLTIQRTQQEDSAVYLCASSLEGSGNKNIQYFGAGTRLSVL.

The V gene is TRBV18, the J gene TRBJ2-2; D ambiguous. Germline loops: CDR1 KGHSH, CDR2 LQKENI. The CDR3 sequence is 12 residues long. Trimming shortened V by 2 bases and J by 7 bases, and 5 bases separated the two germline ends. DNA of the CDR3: TGTGCCAGCTCACCAAGGATCGGGGAGCTGTTTTTT. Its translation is CASSPRIGELFF.

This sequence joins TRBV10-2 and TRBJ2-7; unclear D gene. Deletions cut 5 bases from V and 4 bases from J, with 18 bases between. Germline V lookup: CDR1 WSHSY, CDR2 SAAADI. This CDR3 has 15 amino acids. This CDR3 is CASSTRLKPTYEQYF. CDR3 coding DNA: TGCGCCAGCAGTACCCGACTCAAACCGACTTACGAGCAGTACTTC.

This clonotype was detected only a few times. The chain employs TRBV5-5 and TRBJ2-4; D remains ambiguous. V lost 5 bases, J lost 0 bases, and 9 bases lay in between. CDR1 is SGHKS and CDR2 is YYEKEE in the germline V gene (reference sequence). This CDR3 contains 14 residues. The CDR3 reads CASSSTLAKNIQYF. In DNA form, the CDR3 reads TGTGCCAGCAGTTCGACCTTAGCCAAAAACATTCAGTACTTC.

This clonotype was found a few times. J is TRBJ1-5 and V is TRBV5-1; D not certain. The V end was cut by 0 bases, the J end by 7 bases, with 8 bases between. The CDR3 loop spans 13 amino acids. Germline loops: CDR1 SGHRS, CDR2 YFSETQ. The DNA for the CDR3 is TGCGCCAGCAGCTTGGAGGTAGGCCAGCCCCAGCATTTT. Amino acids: CASSLEVGQPQHF. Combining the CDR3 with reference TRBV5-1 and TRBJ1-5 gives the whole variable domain KAGVTQTPRYLIKTRGQQVTLSCSPISGHRSVSWYQQTPGQGLQFLFEYFSETQRNKGNFPGRFSGRQFSNSRSEMNVSTLELGDSALYLCASSLEVGQPQHFGDGTRLSIL.